The 14 T cell receptor beta chains below were found in one sample sequenced in a study of response to subunit inactivated influenza vaccine. TCRdb reprocessed the RT-PCR reads via MiXCR and lists one record per CDR3 protein. Of around 760,000 distinct CDR3 sequences in the sample, approximately 15% were seen once. Sequencing was performed on PBMCs from blood, taken roughly 2 weeks before vaccination. These receptors originate from a man over 45 who received an inactivated influenza vaccine.

This chain connects TRBV15 to TRBJ2-1; the match to TRBD2 covers 9 bases. CDR3 length: 15 amino acids. V lost 5 bases, J lost 6 bases, and 8 bases stayed unmatched. The germline V gene encodes CDR1 LNHNV and CDR2 YYDKDF (reference sequence). The CDR3 bases are TGTGCCACCAGCCGACAGGGAGCGGGAGGCAATGAGCAGTTCTTC. Protein product: CATSRQGAGGNEQFF.

The CDR3 DNA reads as TGTGCCAGCAGTTGGGGGGTCGGGGTGACTGAAGCTTTCTTT. Encoded protein: CASSWGVGVTEAFF. The chain employs TRBV12-3 or TRBV12-4 and TRBJ1-1; D is possibly TRBD1 (5 bases). V shed 4 bases and J shed 5 bases, with 14 bases lying between them. The CDR3 spans 14 residues.

The CDR3 spells CASGQGASGELFF. Written as DNA, the CDR3 is TGTGCCTCAGGACAGGGGGCCTCCGGGGAGCTGTTTTTT. J is TRBJ2-2 and V is TRBV10-3; 11 positions match TRBD1. V lost 11 bases, J lost 6 bases, and 5 bases stayed unmatched. The CDR3 covers 13 residues. The germline CDR1 and CDR2 sequences are ENHRY and SYGVKD.

This clonotype was counted a few times. The chain has TRBV4-1 and TRBJ1-4; D is undetermined. V dropped 0 bases and J dropped 8 bases, with 19 bases sitting between them. This CDR3 is built from 17 residues. Germline V gives CDR1 MGHRA, CDR2 YSYEKL. CDR3 DNA sequence: TGCGCCAGCAGCCAAGATGAGGAGTTGGGAGGAGGGGAAAAACTGTTTTTT. Translated, it gives CASSQDEELGGGEKLFF.

Ten or more counts support this clonotype. The genes are TRBV4-3 and TRBJ2-7; the D is unclear. The V and J ends lost 0 bases and 4 bases respectively, with 10 bases between them. This CDR3 has 14 amino acids. From germline, CDR1 is LGHNA and CDR2 YSLEER. CDR3 nucleotides: TGCGCCAGCAGCCAAGAACACTTCCAATACGAGCAGTACTTC. Its protein is CASSQEHFQYEQYF.

The V gene is TRBV15, the J gene TRBJ1-1; D unresolved. Looked up from germline, CDR1 is LNHNV and CDR2 is YYDKDF (reference sequence). V lost 0 bases, J lost 6 bases, and 14 bases lay in between. This CDR3 is built from 15 residues. The CDR3 loop is CATSRDRRMRAEAFF. The CDR3 region has the DNA TGTGCCACCAGCAGAGATAGGAGGATGCGAGCTGAAGCTTTCTTT.

This clonotype was counted many times. This chain connects TRBV5-1 to TRBJ2-1; 8 bases are shared with TRBD1. CDR1 and CDR2 (germline): SGHRS, YFSETQ. V gave up 2 bases and J gave up 8 bases; unmatched junction bases: 15. The CDR3 loop spans 17 amino acids. DNA of the CDR3: TGCGCCAGCAGCTTACTTCCAGGGGGCGCAACGACGGATGAGCAGTTCTTC. This translates into CASSLLPGGATTDEQFF. Supplemented by reference TRBV5-1 and TRBJ2-1, the full variable domain reads KAGVTQTPRYLIKTRGQQVTLSCSPISGHRSVSWYQQTPGQGLQFLFEYFSETQRNKGNFPGRFSGRQFSNSRSEMNVSTLELGDSALYLCASSLLPGGATTDEQFFGPGTRLTVL.

The chain carries TRBV29-1 and TRBJ2-7; D remains unclear. From germline, CDR1 is SQVTM and CDR2 ANQGSEA. V was cut by 6 bases and J by 0 bases, with 12 bases left in between. This CDR3 is 13 amino acids long. CDR3 in DNA: TGCAGCGTCGGGTTGCGGACCTCCTACGAGCAGTACTTC. Translation gives CSVGLRTSYEQYF.

This chain joins TRBV2 and TRBJ2-7; 10 bases line up with TRBD1. Per germline, CDR1 SNHLY and CDR2 FYNNEI. The CDR3 totals 13 residues. V lost 4 bases, J lost 6 bases, and 3 bases stayed unmatched. Here the CDR3 reads CASSAGQGREQYF. The CDR3 bases are TGTGCCAGCAGTGCGGGACAGGGGCGCGAGCAGTACTTC. Using reference TRBV2 and TRBJ2-7 for the parts outside the CDR3, the full variable domain is EPEVTQTPSHQVTQMGQEVILRCVPISNHLYFYWYRQILGQKVEFLVSFYNNEISEKSEIFDDQFSVERPDGSNFTLKIRSTKLEDSAMYFCASSAGQGREQYFGPGTRLTVT.

The rearrangement links TRBV9 to TRBJ2-3, with 12 bases fitting TRBD2. CDR3 length: 18 residues. Germline V gene lookup returns CDR1 SGDLS and CDR2 YYNGEE. With 0 bases clipped from V and 1 base from J, the junction kept 6 bases outside the gene matches. CDR3 residues: CASSVAPSGRAGTDTQYF. DNA of the CDR3: TGTGCCAGCAGCGTAGCCCCTAGCGGGAGGGCCGGCACAGATACGCAGTATTTT.

As DNA, the CDR3 is TGTGCCAGCAGTCCCCCGGGACTAGCGGGGGCTCACTCGGGGGAGCAGTACTTC. Protein: CASSPPGLAGAHSGEQYF. The chain is built from TRBV27 and TRBJ2-7, with TRBD2 matching over 14 bases. The CDR3 extends over 18 amino acids. The V segment lost 5 bases and the J segment 7 bases; nucleotides outside the gene matches: 16. Germline CDR1 and CDR2: MNHEY and SMNVEV (reference sequence).

This clonotype was detected ten times or more. This rearrangement joins TRBV9 to TRBJ2-3; D is uncertain. Trimming left V 3 bases short and J 2 bases short, with 10 bases between. CDR3 length equals 14 residues. Germline V gene lookup returns CDR1 SGDLS and CDR2 YYNGEE. DNA for the CDR3: TGTGCCAGCAGCGCGCTCAGACCCACAGATACGCAGTATTTT. This codes for CASSALRPTDTQYF.

The rearrangement uses TRBV5-1 and TRBJ2-7; 7 bases line up with TRBD1. V shed 5 bases, J shed 2 bases, and the junction held 10 bases outside the gene matches. The CDR3 sequence is 15 residues long. Per germline, CDR1 SGHRS and CDR2 YFSETQ. The CDR3 protein is CASRERRTGAYEQYF. The CDR3 coding sequence is TGCGCCAGCAGAGAACGTCGGACAGGTGCCTACGAGCAGTACTTC.

This chain connects TRBV28 to TRBJ2-7, with D maybe TRBD2 (6 bases). CDR1 MDHEN and CDR2 SYDVKM come from the germline V gene. CDR3 length: 15 amino acids. Trimming stripped 2 bases from V and 4 bases from J, with 15 bases between. The CDR3 DNA reads as TGTGCCAGCAGTTTAGTACTGGAGGGGTTGTACGAGCAGTACTTC. Its protein product is CASSLVLEGLYEQYF.